This passage covers 11 T cell receptor beta chains from one sample sequenced in a study of spatial heterogeneity in lung cancer. Time point noted: sample taken at primary tumor resection. TCRdb itself ran the 5' RACE reads through MiXCR, one entry per CDR3 protein. The table records 7,500 to 8,000 distinct CDR3 sequences, over 6.5% of them present only once. Sample: PBMCs, taken at surgery. All receptors derive from a male donor with early-stage non-small cell lung cancer.

This clonotype was found many times. V usage is TRBV7-3 and J usage is TRBJ2-2; D remains unclear. V was trimmed by 4 bases and J by 7 bases, leaving 7 bases between them. There are 12 residues in the CDR3. Looked up from germline, CDR1 is SGHTA and CDR2 is FQGTGA. The CDR3 nucleotides read TGTGCCAGCAGCTCGTCTAACGGGGAGCTGTTTTTT. This codes for CASSSSNGELFF.

There are many counts of this clonotype. The rearrangement links TRBV30 to TRBJ2-1, with 7 bases identical to TRBD2. Germline V CDR1 and CDR2: GTSNPN, SVGIG (reference sequence). V dropped 5 bases and J dropped 2; count of bases not matched to a gene: 6. The length of the CDR3 is 14 residues. CDR3 nucleotide sequence: TGTGCCTGGCACGGGAGGAGGACCTACAATGAGCAGTTCTTC. This gives the protein CAWHGRRTYNEQFF.

The rearrangement links TRBV12-3 or TRBV12-4 to TRBJ2-3; the D is unclear. CDR3 length: 13 residues. The V end was cut by 1 base, the J end by 5 bases, with 7 bases between. CDR3 bases: TGTGCCAGCAGTTTAGGTTCTGAAGATACGCAGTATTTT. This encodes CASSLGSEDTQYF.

Relative to its sample, this clonotype is medium-sized. The V call is TRBV6-2 or TRBV6-3, the J call TRBJ2-3, with a weak D call TRBD2 (5 bases). CDR3 length equals 14 residues. Germline-derived CDR1 and CDR2 are MNHEY and SVGEGT. Between the trimmed V and J ends, which lost 6 bases and 4 bases, there was a span of 14 bases. CDR3 region: CASRPTSYSDTQYF. As DNA, the CDR3 is TGTGCCAGCAGACCAACTAGTTATTCAGATACGCAGTATTTT.

The table lists this clonotype with many counts. The chain joins TRBV20-1 to TRBJ2-1, with TRBD2 matching over 12 bases. The germline V gene encodes CDR1 DFQATT and CDR2 SNEGSKA (reference sequence). This CDR3 contains 15 residues. The ends lost 3 bases at V and 3 bases at J; junction bases unmatched: 3. In nucleotides, the CDR3 is TGCAGTGCTAGTTCGGGACTAGCGGGCTACAATGAGCAGTTCTTC. Protein: CSASSGLAGYNEQFF.

This clonotype has ten or more counts. The rearrangement links TRBV29-1 to TRBJ2-5; a possible D gene is TRBD1 (6 bases). V was pared by 6 bases and J by 1 base, with 18 bases between. The CDR3 is 15 residues long. Germline assignment: CDR1 SQVTM and CDR2 ANQGSEA. For the CDR3, the DNA is TGCAGCGTCCTCGCCAGGGGAACTTTCCAAGAGACCCAGTACTTC. Protein: CSVLARGTFQETQYF.

The table lists this clonotype with many counts. The rearrangement joins TRBV19 to TRBJ1-5; 8 bases align to TRBD1. CDR1 is LNHDA and CDR2 is SQIVND in the germline V gene (reference sequence). V lost 7 bases, J lost 1 base, and 9 bases stayed unmatched. The CDR3 extends over 16 amino acids. The CDR3, as DNA: TGTGCCAGTAACCGGGCAGGGGGCTGGAGCAATCAGCCCCAGCATTTT. Translation: CASNRAGGWSNQPQHF.

This clonotype was observed many times. This sequence joins TRBV7-6 and TRBJ2-5; 7 bases agree with TRBD2. CDR1 is SGHVS, CDR2 FNYEAQ, per germline. The CDR3 spans 13 residues. V lost 4 bases to trimming and J lost 1 base; unmatched junction nucleotides: 0. Here the CDR3 DNA reads TGTGCCAGCAGCTGGACTAGCCAAGAGACCCAGTACTTC. Translating gives CASSWTSQETQYF.

At least ten counts were recorded for this clonotype. This sequence joins TRBV6-2 or TRBV6-3 and TRBJ2-1; TRBD1 might be the D (6 bases). The V gene lost 5 bases and the J gene lost 6 bases, with 8 bases spanning the gap. The CDR3 consists of 12 residues. CDR1 is MNHEY, CDR2 SVGEGT, per germline. CDR3: CASSTGFNEQFF. Here the CDR3 DNA reads TGTGCCAGCAGTACAGGGTTCAATGAGCAGTTCTTC.

Ten or more counts support this clonotype. The chain carries TRBV21-1 and TRBJ2-1; TRBD2 was called by the table and not checked on the DNA. TRBV21-1 is a known pseudogene. The length of the CDR3 is 19 residues. CDR3 sequence (DNA): TGTGCCAGCAGCAAAGGCCACTGGACTAGCGGGATCGGGTTGGGTGAGCAGTTCTTC. Protein sequence: CASSKGHWTSGIGLGEQFF.

Many counts were recorded for this clonotype. The chain employs TRBV7-2 and TRBJ2-7; perhaps TRBD2 as D (6 bases). Germline V gives CDR1 SGHTA, CDR2 FQGNSA. V dropped 2 bases and J dropped 4 bases, with 18 bases sitting between them. CDR3 length: 16 residues. CDR3 in DNA: TGTGCCAGCAGCTTAATAGGAGGGGTTGGAGGTTACGAGCAGTACTTC. Its translation: CASSLIGGVGGYEQYF.